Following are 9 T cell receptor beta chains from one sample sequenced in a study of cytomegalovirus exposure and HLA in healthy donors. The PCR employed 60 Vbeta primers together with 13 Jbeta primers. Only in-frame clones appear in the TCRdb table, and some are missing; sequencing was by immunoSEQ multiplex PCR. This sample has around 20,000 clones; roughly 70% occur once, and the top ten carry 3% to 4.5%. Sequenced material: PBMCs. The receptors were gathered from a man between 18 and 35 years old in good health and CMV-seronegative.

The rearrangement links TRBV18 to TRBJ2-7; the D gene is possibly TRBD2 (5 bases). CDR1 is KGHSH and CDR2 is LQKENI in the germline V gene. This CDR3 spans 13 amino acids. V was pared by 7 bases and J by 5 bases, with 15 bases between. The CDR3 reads CASCASGSNEQYF. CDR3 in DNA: TGTGCCAGCTGCGCCTCGGGGTCTAACGAGCAGTACTTC.

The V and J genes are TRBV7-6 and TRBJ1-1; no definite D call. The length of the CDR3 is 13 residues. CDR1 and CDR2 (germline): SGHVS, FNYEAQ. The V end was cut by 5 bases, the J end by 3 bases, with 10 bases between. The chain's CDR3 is CASSTGYYTEAFF. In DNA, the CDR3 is TGTGCCAGCAGCACGGGTTACTACACTGAAGCTTTCTTT.

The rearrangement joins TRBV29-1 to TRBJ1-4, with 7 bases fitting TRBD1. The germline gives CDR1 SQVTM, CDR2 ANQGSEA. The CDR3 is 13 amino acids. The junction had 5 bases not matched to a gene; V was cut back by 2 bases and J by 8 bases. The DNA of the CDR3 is TGCAGCGTTGAATCAGGGGGAAGGGAAAAACTGTTTTTT. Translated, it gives CSVESGGREKLFF.

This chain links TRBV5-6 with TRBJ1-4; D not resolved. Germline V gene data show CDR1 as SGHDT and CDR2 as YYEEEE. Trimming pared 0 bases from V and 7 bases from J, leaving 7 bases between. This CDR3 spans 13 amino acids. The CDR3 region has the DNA TGTGCCAGCAGCTTGGTTAAGAGTGAAAAACTGTTTTTT. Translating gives CASSLVKSEKLFF.

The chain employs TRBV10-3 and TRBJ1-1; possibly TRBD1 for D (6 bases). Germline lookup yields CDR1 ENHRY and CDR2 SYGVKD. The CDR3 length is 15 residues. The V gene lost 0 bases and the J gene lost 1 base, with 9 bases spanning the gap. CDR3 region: CAISESLTGNTEAFF. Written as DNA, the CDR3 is TGTGCCATCAGTGAGTCGTTGACAGGGAACACTGAAGCTTTCTTT.

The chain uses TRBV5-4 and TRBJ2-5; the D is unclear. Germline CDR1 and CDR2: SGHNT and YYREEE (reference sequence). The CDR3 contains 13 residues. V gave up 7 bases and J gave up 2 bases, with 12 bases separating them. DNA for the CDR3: TGTGCCAGCGGTACTGAGATTCAAGAGACCCAGTACTTC. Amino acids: CASGTEIQETQYF.

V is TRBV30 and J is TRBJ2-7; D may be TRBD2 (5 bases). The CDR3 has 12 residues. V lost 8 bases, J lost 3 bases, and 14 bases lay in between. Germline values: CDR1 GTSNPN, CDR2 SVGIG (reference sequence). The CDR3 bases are TGTGCCACTTCGATTGAGGGCTACGAGCAGTACTTC. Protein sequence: CATSIEGYEQYF. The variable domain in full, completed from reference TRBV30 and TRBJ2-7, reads SQTIHQWPATLVQPVGSPLSLECTVEGTSNPNLYWYRQAAGRGLQLLFYSVGIGQISSEVPQNLSASRPQDRQFILSSKKLLLSDSGFYLCATSIEGYEQYFGPGTRLTVT.

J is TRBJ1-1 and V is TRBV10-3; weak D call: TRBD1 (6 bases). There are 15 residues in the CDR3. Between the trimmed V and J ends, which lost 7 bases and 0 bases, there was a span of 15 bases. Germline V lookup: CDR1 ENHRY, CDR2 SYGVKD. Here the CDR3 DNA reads TGTGCCATCACCCTGACAGGTACGATGAACACTGAAGCTTTCTTT. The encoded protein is CAITLTGTMNTEAFF.

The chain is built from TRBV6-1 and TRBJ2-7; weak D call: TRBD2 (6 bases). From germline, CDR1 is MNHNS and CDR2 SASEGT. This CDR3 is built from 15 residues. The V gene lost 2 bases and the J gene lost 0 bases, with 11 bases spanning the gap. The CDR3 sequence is CASSEYTGGSYEQYF. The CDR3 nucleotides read TGTGCCAGCAGTGAATATACCGGGGGCTCCTACGAGCAGTACTTC.